This T cell receptor beta chain originates from a study of blood T cell repertoires in COVID-19. Study-wide context: Researchers got acute and convalescent COVID-19 samples from the United States, Italy and Spain. T cells, B-cell-depleted T cells, or PBMCs provided the cDNA or gDNA that served as material.

CDR3 length: 15 residues. From germline, CDR1 is SNHLY and CDR2 FYNNEI. Germline trimming cut 2 bases from V and 3 bases from J; bases unmatched to any gene: 4. Original data processing: Nucleated cell counts were estimated from reference gene primer amplification. Here immunoSEQ multiplex PCR was the method, and the copy in TCRdb shows in-frame clones only, minus some. From that table come the V and J calls and clone size; the DNA was used to work out D and trimming. This sample yields approximately 240,000 clones, of which roughly 80% are seen a single time; 4.5% to 6% belongs to the top ten. The V call is TRBV2, the J call TRBJ2-1, with TRBD2 matching over 7 bases. Sequences were obtained from peripheral blood. This receptor was identified in a woman older than 75 with active or convalescent COVID-19. Here the CDR3 DNA reads TGTGCCAGCAGTGAATTGGGCGGGAGCTACAATGAGCAGTTCTTC. Its translation is CASSELGGSYNEQFF.